This section outlines one T cell receptor (beta chain) sequence together with its context. The sample holds a few counts of this clone. Its antigen is not yet known. Qualities for individual bases were not recorded, and no much larger clone is one base off. The library was made by the immunoSEQ multiplex PCR assay. A mixture of 60 forward primers for TCR Vbeta segments and 13 reverse primers for TCR Jbeta segments was used in the multiplex PCR. The CDR3 region of rearranged TCR beta genes was amplified from genomic DNA by a multiplex PCR assay. Amplified TCR beta libraries were sequenced as 87-base-pair reads on the Illumina HiSeq System. As for how the authors treated the data: A later analysis counted some 74 million unique TCR beta chains across the 550 to 800 repertoires, and about 10 million of these chains were shared by at least two donors. To remove PCR and sequencing errors, raw reads were error-corrected and collapsed into unique sequences using a nearest-neighbor algorithm that merged closely related sequences. To assign V, D and J gene segments, CDR3 sequences were aligned to IMGT reference sequences. Each retained sequence needed at least a six-nucleotide match to both a V gene segment and a J gene segment. Rearrangements were called productive when the CDR3 lacked stop codons and stayed in frame with V and J; all others were non-productive. Following IMGT convention, CDR3 was defined as the stretch from the second conserved V-encoded cysteine to the conserved J-encoded phenylalanine. The earlier analysis of about 620 of the donors excluded sequences that lacked an unambiguous match to a single V gene segment. In an earlier analysis of a few hundred of the donors, V segments were called functional above 56.7% productive rearrangements and were called segregating when the between-donor standard deviation exceeded 5%. A statistical classification framework was built for diagnosing cytomegalovirus status from the catalog of TCR beta chain sequences. V and J gene assignment, in a later analysis, came from comparing TCR nucleotide sequences with IMGT/GENE-DB human TR gene sequences. Using the TCRdist pipeline, a later analysis assigned CDR3 sequences along with most-parsimonious VDJ recombination scenarios. In a later analysis, every TCR beta chain was defined by the combination of its CDR3 amino acid sequence and its V-gene family, and reads without a unique V-gene family were dropped. A later analysis removed 550 to 650 highly shared, low-generation-probability nucleotide sequences to deal with suspected cross-contamination and a sequencing artifact. A later analysis calculated a clonal expansion index for each public chain from normalized within-repertoire ranks of inferred template counts. A later analysis computed generation probabilities with a VDJ recombination model fitted to out-of-frame rearrangements, and checked the results against IGoR. Hypergeometric tests were used in a later analysis to score TCR-TCR, TCR-HLA and TCR-CMV co-occurrence, with a repertoire-size bias correction applied to the TCR pairs. A later analysis estimated false discovery rates by permuting HLA or CMV assignments 20 times. In a later analysis, co-occurring TCRs were grouped with DBSCAN, and TCRdist sequence similarity was added when clustering was performed within HLA-allele-positive subsets. For co-occurrence clustering, repertoires with fewer than 30,000 or more than 120,000 public chains were excluded, along with about five repertoires with anomalous nucleotide sharing. Drawn from immuneACCESS, this table holds only the in-frame rearrangements with V and J called that TCRdb kept. Clones are partly lost; checked studies trace under half to an unresolved V gene and leave the rest unexplained. That table gives V, J and clone size, and the DNA gave D and trimming. This sample has roughly 200,000 clones in its table, and more than 9.5% of those were observed once. 7.5% to 10% of the sample rests with the top ten.

The cohort consisted of approximately 690 healthy bone marrow donors. Cohort members were all nominally healthy when sampled, although unrecorded immune exposures were likely present. The donor tested CMV seropositive and was one of the 289 seropositive cohort members. A peripheral blood sample was collected from each donor, and TCR beta sequencing was performed on peripheral blood mononuclear cells. Genomic DNA was extracted from the blood cell samples with the Qiagen DNeasy Blood Extraction Kit. Trimming at the junction amounts to 0 bases on V and 5 bases on J, and the germline ends lie 15 bases apart. Measured from the cysteine to the phenylalanine, the CDR3 is 15 residues long. Only the CDR3 DNA stays, 45 bases, in frame from base 1. In the germline V gene, CDR1 corresponds to SGDLS and CDR2 to YYNGEE. The data stem from a study of cytomegalovirus exposure and HLA in healthy donors (dated by TCRdb to the late 2010s). About the study as a whole: An earlier analysis of under 600 of the donors reported 276 Gb of sequence data and 117 million unique TCR beta sequences from 150 million to 200 million T cells. The study combined high-throughput TCR immunosequencing, statistical association of individual TCRs with disease status, and machine learning to predict cytomegalovirus infection status. Donor age, sex, ethnicity and CMV serostatus were compiled alongside the repertoire data. Across around 400 genotyped donors of the cohort, an average of about 240,000 unique TCR beta nucleotide sequences per donor were sequenced, and 15% to 20% of those sequences were non-productive. Both class I and class II loci were covered by HLA typing, at four-digit resolution. An earlier analysis of around 640 of the donors used high-throughput TCR beta sequencing to judge whether each TCR beta V gene segment behaved as functional or pseudogenic. Along with the roughly 710-subject first cohort, a separate validation cohort of 120 different subjects was used. A later genetic analysis took genome-wide SNP genotypes for about 65% of the 666 donors and used that subset as a discovery cohort. The study used immunosequencing to profile the T cell repertoires of about 670 subjects and linked those repertoires to cytomegalovirus serostatus. Typing coverage differed by locus: A, B, C, DRB1 and DQB1 were typed in about 629-640 donors, DQA1 in about 550, DPA1 in some 600, and DPB1 in 400 to 480. The later analysis used no new phenotypic data to find candidate immune exposures, relying instead on TCR beta sequences and their occurrence across donors. In a later analysis, previously published TCR beta repertoires from 600 to 850 donors were re-analyzed and high-resolution HLA genotyping was added so that TCR occurrence patterns could be studied. A handful of DR-DQ haplotypes were handled as single units for association and clustering because linkage in the cohort was strong. The study was designed to test whether signatures of past pathogen exposure could be identified by cataloging public T cell receptors. All discovery cohort repertoires had been generated using a single sequencing platform. Of the approximately 400 genotyped donors, more than 75% were placed in the genetic ancestry cluster associated with self-reported Caucasian donors. An early release that covered several hundred HLA-typed donors contained about 300 gigabases of sequencing data and around 80 million unique TCR sequences.

The paper as a whole reports these results and caveats: Linkage disequilibrium might explain the correlated functional status among segregating V segments, but an unknown experimental factor could not be excluded. The classifier was reported to diagnose cytomegalovirus status with high specificity and sensitivity in both the original and validation cohorts. A total of 150 or so TCR beta chains were listed by the study as associated with cytomegalovirus. Specific HLA alleles were associated with 16,951 TCR beta sequences at a false discovery rate of 0.05 in a later analysis. A further reported finding was that TCR beta sequences accurately predicted the HLA-A and HLA-B alleles for most subjects in the first cohort. A cluster of highly shared sequence variants was judged likely to be a technical artifact of the sequencing pipeline. The authors suggested that the approach could potentially be extended to other disease states and immunological phenotypes. Assigning TCR associations to individual alleles was difficult when HLA alleles, especially DR and DQ, strongly co-occurred. Because the 87-base-pair reads could not distinguish some IMGT-functional V segments, including TRBV6-2 and TRBV6-3, those segments were excluded. Roughly 17 rarely observed V segments, including chromosome 9 orphons, were excluded from the earlier analysis of some 590 of the donors because counts were too low. Several of the top co-occurrence clusters appeared to be linked to parvovirus B19, influenza, CMV and Epstein-Barr virus, according to a later analysis. In a later analysis, HLA-associated TCR beta chains showed more clonal expansion and lower generation probabilities than non-associated chains that were equally common. Because some donors lacked HLA typing at each locus, the association tests relied only on the typed subset. An earlier analysis of approximately 600 of the donors showed that most TCR beta V segments appeared in productive rearrangements either about 90% or about 30% of the time, which broadly matched IMGT annotations. In a later analysis, most CMV-associated TCR beta chains were found to appear HLA-restricted, with HLA associations seemingly driven largely by CMV exposure. A later genetic analysis associated a missense DCLRE1C variant with V-gene and J-gene trimming of TCR beta chains, and an independent cohort replicated the association. For the cohort, immune exposure information was limited to CMV serostatus. A few of the identified cytomegalovirus-associated TCR beta chains were confirmed in vitro to be specific for cytomegalovirus antigens. Sequencing depth was assumed to be roughly uniform across donors in the presence/absence analyses, though that assumption may not hold. In a later genetic analysis, fewer N-insertions in productive TCRs were reported among donors in an Asian-associated ancestry cluster than the approximately 710-donor mean. Across donors, most TCR sequences were observed very rarely, whereas some public TCRs were present in many individuals. Only TCR beta chains were sequenced in this cohort, and the absence of alpha or paired-chain data limited detectable features. In a later analysis, the rate of TCR association differed among HLA loci, with DRB1 alleles having the most associated TCRs and HLA-C alleles having the fewest.

This TCR was recovered from a man aged 50 to 59 in good health and CMV-seropositive. The sequenced material came from PBMCs. The receptor chain draws on TRBV9 and TRBJ2-7; TRBD1 is possibly the D segment (8 matching bases). Read as DNA, the sequence is TGTGCCAGCAGCGTAGAGGAACAGGGGGGGAACGAGCAGTACTTC. Translated, this is CASSVEEQGGNEQYF.